The present T cell receptor beta chain was sequenced within a study of Graves' ophthalmopathy and Graves' hyperthyroidism. Study results and caveats: Forecasting of ophthalmopathy progression by the model achieved almost 71% sensitivity and roughly 72% specificity.

This clonotype was counted at least ten times. Its specificity is not known. Per the germline V gene, CDR1 is LGHNA and CDR2 is YSLEER. The CDR3 runs to 17 residues. V gave up 8 bases and J gave up 1 base; unmatched junction bases: 16. CDR3 regions of TCR beta were amplified from RNA transcripts. HTBI-primed RT-PCR formed the first round, and a multiplex PCR formed the second. TCRdb called the multiplex PCR reads again in MiXCR, with one record for every CDR3 protein. The sample has some 350,000 distinct CDR3 sequences, about a sixth seen once. Stable hyperthyroidism referred to disease that showed no ophthalmopathy within 18 months of follow-up. Clinical symptoms and serum thyroxine were used for diagnosis; TRAb, thyroid ultrasound and orbital computed tomography were also relied on. The PBMCs originated from more than 7.5 ml of fresh peripheral blood.

What was sequenced was peripheral blood. This chain uses TRBV4-3 with TRBJ2-5; TRBD1 agrees at 7 bases. The origin of this receptor is an adult woman with stable Graves' hyperthyroidism. This CDR3 is CASSQGVGVQIQETQYF. The CDR3, as DNA: TGCGCCAGCTCCCAGGGGGTAGGGGTCCAAATCCAAGAGACCCAGTACTTC.